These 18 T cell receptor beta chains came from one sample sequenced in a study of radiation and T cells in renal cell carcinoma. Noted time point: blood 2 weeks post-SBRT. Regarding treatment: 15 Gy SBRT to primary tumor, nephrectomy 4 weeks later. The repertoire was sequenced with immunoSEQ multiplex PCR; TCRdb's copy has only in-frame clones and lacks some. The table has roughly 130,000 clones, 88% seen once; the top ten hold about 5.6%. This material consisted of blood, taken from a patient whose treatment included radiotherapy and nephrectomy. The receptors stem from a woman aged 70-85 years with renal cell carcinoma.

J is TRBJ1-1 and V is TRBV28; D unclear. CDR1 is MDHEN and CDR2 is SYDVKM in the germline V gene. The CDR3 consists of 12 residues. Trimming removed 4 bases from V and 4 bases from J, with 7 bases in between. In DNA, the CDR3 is TGTGCCAGCAGTTCAGTCTCCACTGAAGCTTTCTTT. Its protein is CASSSVSTEAFF.

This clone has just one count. In DNA form, the CDR3 reads TGCGCCAGCAGCTTATTGACAGGGGCCATGAACACTGAAGCTTTCTTT. Translating gives CASSLLTGAMNTEAFF. This chain links TRBV5-1 with TRBJ1-1; 8 nucleotides match TRBD1. There are 16 residues in the CDR3. The V segment lost 2 bases and the J segment 0 bases; nucleotides outside the gene matches: 6. The germline V gene has CDR1 SGHRS and CDR2 YFSETQ.

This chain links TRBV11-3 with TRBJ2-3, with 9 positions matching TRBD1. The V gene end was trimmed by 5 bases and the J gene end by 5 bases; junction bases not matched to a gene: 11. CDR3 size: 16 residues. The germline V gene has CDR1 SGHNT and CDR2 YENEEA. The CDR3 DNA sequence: TGTGCCAGCAGCCGGCAGGGGGGACAGGGAGGAGATACGCAGTATTTT. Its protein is CASSRQGGQGGDTQYF. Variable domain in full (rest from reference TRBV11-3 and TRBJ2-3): EAGVVQSPRYKIIEKKQPVAFWCNPISGHNTLYWYLQNLGQGPELLIRYENEEAVDDSQLPKDRFSAERLKGVDSTLKIQPAELGDSAVYLCASSRQGGQGGDTQYFGPGTRLTVL.

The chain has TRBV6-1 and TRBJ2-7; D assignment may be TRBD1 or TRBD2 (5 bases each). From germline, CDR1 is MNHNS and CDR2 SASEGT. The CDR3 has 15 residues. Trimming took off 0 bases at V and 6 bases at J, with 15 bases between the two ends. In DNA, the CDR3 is TGTGCCAGCAGTGAAGCGCAGGGCAGGGAGACCGAGCAGTACTTC. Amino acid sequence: CASSEAQGRETEQYF.

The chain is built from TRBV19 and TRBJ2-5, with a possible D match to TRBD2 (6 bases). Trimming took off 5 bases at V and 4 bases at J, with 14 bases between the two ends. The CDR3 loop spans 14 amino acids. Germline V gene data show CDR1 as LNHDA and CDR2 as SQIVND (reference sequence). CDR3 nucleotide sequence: TGTGCCAGTAGTGCCCAGGAGGGTGCAGAGACCCAGTACTTC. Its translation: CASSAQEGAETQYF.

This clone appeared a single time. CDR3: CASKQGQIQETQYF. CDR3 nucleotide sequence: TGTGCCAGCAAACAGGGACAAATACAAGAGACCCAGTACTTC. The rearrangement links TRBV28 to TRBJ2-5; D is possibly TRBD1 (6 bases). The CDR3 runs to 14 residues. V gave up 7 bases and J gave up 2 bases, with 14 bases separating them. From germline, CDR1 is MDHEN and CDR2 SYDVKM.

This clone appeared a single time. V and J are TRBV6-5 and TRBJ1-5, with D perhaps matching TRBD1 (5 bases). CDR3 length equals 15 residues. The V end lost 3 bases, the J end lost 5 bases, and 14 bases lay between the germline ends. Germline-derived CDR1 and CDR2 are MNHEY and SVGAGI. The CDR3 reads CASSYKGQGDQPQHF. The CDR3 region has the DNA TGTGCCAGCAGTTATAAGGGGCAAGGTGATCAGCCCCAGCATTTT.

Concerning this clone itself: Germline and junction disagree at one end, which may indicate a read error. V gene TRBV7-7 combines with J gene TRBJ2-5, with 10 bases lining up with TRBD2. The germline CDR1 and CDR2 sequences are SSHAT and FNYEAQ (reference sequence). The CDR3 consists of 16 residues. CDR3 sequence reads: CASSLNSGGLQETQYF. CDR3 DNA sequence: TGTGCTAGCAGCCTAAATAGCGGGGGGCTACAAGAGACCCAGTACTTC. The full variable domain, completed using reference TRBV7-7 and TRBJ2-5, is GAGVSQSPRYKVTKRGQDVTLRCDPISSHATLYWYQQALGQGPEFLTYFNYEAQPDKSGLPSDRFSAERPEGSISTLTIQRTEQRDSAMYRCASSLNSGGLQETQYFGPGTRLLVL.

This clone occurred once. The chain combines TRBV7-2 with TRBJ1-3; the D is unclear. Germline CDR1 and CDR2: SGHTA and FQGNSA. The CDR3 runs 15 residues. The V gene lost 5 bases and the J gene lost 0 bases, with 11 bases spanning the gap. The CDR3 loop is CASSPTGFSGNTIYF. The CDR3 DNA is TGTGCCAGCAGCCCGACCGGATTCTCTGGAAACACCATATATTTT.

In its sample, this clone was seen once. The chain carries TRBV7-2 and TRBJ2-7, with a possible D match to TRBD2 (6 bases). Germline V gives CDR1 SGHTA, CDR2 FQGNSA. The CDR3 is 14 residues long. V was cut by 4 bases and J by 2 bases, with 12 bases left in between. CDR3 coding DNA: TGTGCCAGCAGCTCTAGCGTGGGGGCCTACGAGCAGTACTTC. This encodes CASSSSVGAYEQYF.

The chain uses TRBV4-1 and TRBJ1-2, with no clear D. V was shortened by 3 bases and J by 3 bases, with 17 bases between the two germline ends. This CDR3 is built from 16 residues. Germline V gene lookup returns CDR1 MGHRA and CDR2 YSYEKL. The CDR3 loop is CASSQAEMRGYYGYTF. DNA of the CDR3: TGCGCCAGCAGCCAGGCGGAGATGAGAGGGTACTATGGCTACACCTTC.

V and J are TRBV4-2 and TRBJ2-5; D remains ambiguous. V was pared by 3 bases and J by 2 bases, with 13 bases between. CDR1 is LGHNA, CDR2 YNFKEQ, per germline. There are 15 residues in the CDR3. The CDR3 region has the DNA TGTGCCAGCAGCCACGTCAAGGACGGACAAGAGACCCAGTACTTC. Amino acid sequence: CASSHVKDGQETQYF.

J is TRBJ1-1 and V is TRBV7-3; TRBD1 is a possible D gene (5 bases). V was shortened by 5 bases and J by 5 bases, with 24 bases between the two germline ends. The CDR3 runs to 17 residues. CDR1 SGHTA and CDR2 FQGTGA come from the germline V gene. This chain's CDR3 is CASSPSAGRSGVTEAFF. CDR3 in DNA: TGTGCCAGCAGCCCATCGGCAGGGCGTTCAGGCGTGACTGAAGCTTTCTTT.

CDR3 nucleotides: TGCGCCAGCACTAAGACAGGGGGCCGGGATTCACCCCTCCACTTT. Residues: CASTKTGGRDSPLHF. This chain links TRBV5-1 with TRBJ1-6; 10 bases match TRBD1. This CDR3 has 15 residues. Germline lookup yields CDR1 SGHRS and CDR2 YFSETQ. Trimming at V came to 6 bases and at J to 8 bases, leaving 8 bases not matched to a gene.

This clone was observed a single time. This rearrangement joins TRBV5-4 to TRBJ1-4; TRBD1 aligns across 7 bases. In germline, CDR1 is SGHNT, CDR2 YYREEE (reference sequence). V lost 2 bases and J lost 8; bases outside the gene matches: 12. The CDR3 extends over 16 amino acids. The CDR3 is CASSLGLDRSFEKLFF. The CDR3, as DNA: TGTGCCAGCAGCTTAGGGTTGGACAGGTCATTCGAAAAACTGTTTTTT. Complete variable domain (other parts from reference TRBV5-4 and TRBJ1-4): ETGVTQSPTHLIKTRGQQVTLRCSSQSGHNTVSWYQQALGQGPQFIFQYYREEENGRGNFPPRFSGLQFPNYSSELNVNALELDDSALYLCASSLGLDRSFEKLFFGSGTQLSVL.

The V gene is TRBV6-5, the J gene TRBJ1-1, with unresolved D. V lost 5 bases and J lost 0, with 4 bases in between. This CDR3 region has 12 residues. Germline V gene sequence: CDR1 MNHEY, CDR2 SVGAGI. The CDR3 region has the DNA TGTGCCAGCAGTACCATGAACACTGAAGCTTTCTTT. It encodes CASSTMNTEAFF.

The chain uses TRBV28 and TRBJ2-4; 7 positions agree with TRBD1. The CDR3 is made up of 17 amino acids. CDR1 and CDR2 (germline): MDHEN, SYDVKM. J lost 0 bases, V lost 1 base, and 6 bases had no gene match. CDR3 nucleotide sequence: TGTGCCAGCAGTTTATCGGCCAAGGGGGCAGCCAAAAACATTCAGTACTTC. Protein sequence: CASSLSAKGAAKNIQYF.

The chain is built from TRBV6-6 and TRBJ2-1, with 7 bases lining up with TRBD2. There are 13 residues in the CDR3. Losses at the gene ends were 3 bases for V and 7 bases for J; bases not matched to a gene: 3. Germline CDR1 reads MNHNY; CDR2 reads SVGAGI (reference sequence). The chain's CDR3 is CASSYASGNEQFF. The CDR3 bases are TGTGCCAGCAGTTATGCTAGCGGAAATGAGCAGTTCTTC.